This T cell receptor (beta chain) emerged from a study of Ad26.COV2.S vaccination and SARS-CoV-2 variants. A single count supports this clone. The protocol was immunoSEQ multiplex PCR, while the TCRdb copy is restricted to in-frame clones and leaves out a portion. The data show roughly 390,000 clones, with 80% to 90% seen just once and approximately 3.7% held by the top ten. Treatment of the sample: about 20 received Ad26.COV2.S at low or high dose, single or two shots; roughly five received placebo; per-sample allocation not given. The study sampled participants on day 63 after the first vaccine or placebo injection. In Boston, the donor was an adult between 18-55 years of age. The sample consisted of peripheral blood, taken in a trial of Ad26.COV2.S vaccine versus placebo. The sequence came from a person aged 18 to 65 who received the Ad26.COV2.S COVID-19 vaccine or a placebo.

Written as DNA, the CDR3 is TGCGCCAGCAGCTTGGGAATCATGAACACTGAAGCTTTCTTT. Its translation is CASSLGIMNTEAFF. J is TRBJ1-1 and V is TRBV5-1; no reliable D call. This CDR3 comprises 14 residues. The germline V gene has CDR1 SGHRS and CDR2 YFSETQ. With 0 bases removed from V and 0 bases from J, the gap between germline ends came to 6 bases.